This T cell receptor (beta chain) was captured in a study of CD8 T cells in Susac syndrome. Notes on the study in general: The CD4+ T cell repertoires, which came from Susac syndrome patients, showed no sign of clonal expansion.

Remarks on this clonotype: Its antigen remains unidentified.

Random hexamers primed reverse transcription of about 0.5 to 1 ug RNA. TCRdb passed the immunoSEQ multiplex PCR reads through MiXCR, listing each CDR3 protein once. The table lists 170,000 or so distinct CDR3 sequences, roughly 94% of them singletons, with 0.099% in the top ten. This CDR3 has 15 residues. V lost 5 bases to trimming and J lost 2 bases, with 13 bases between them. The germline V gene has CDR1 SEHNR and CDR2 FQNEAQ (reference sequence). The sample taken for sequencing was CD4+ T cells from PBMCs. The sequence was obtained from a human donor with Susac syndrome. The J gene is TRBJ2-1, the V gene TRBV7-9; D remains ambiguous. The chain's CDR3 is CASSPVYGAYNEQFF. The CDR3 DNA sequence: TGTGCCAGCAGCCCCGTCTATGGGGCCTACAATGAGCAGTTCTTC.